Below, one T cell receptor (beta chain) is given with its context. The table lists this clone with a few counts. Its antigen remains unidentified. No base quality information exists; no much larger clone differs at one position. The library came from the immunoSEQ multiplex PCR assay. For the multiplex PCR, a mixture combining 60 forward primers for TCR Vbeta segments and 13 reverse primers for TCR Jbeta segments was used. A multiplex PCR assay on genomic DNA amplified the CDR3 region of rearranged TCR beta genes. The Illumina HiSeq System was used to sequence the amplified TCR beta libraries as 87-base-pair reads. As for the authors' bioinformatics: Across the 500 to 750 repertoires, a later analysis counted 75 million to 90 million unique TCR beta chains, 9.5 million to 13 million of which were shared by at least two donors. A nearest-neighbor algorithm error-corrected the raw reads and collapsed the reads into unique sequences, merging closely related sequences to remove PCR and sequencing errors. CDR3 sequences were aligned to IMGT reference sequences to assign V, D and J gene segments. Each retained sequence needed at least a six-nucleotide match to both a V gene segment and a J gene segment. Rearrangements were classified as productive when the CDR3 lacked stop codons and remained in frame with V and J, and all other rearrangements were classified as non-productive. CDR3 was defined by IMGT convention, running from the second conserved V-encoded cysteine to the conserved J-encoded phenylalanine. The earlier analysis of 550 to 650 of the donors excluded any sequence lacking an unambiguous match to a single V gene segment. In an earlier analysis of around 600 of the donors, V segments were called functional above 56.7% productive rearrangements and were called segregating when the between-donor standard deviation exceeded 5%. To diagnose cytomegalovirus status from the catalog of TCR beta chain sequences, a statistical classification framework was built. In a later analysis, V and J genes were assigned by comparing TCR nucleotide sequences against IMGT/GENE-DB human TR gene sequences. A later analysis assigned CDR3 sequences and most-parsimonious VDJ recombination scenarios with the TCRdist pipeline. In a later analysis, every TCR beta chain was defined by the combination of its CDR3 amino acid sequence and its V-gene family, and reads without a unique V-gene family were dropped. A later analysis removed 592 highly shared, low-generation-probability nucleotide sequences to deal with suspected cross-contamination and a sequencing artifact. A later analysis calculated a clonal expansion index for each public chain from normalized within-repertoire ranks of inferred template counts. A later analysis computed generation probabilities with a VDJ recombination model fitted to out-of-frame rearrangements, and checked the results against IGoR. A later analysis scored TCR-TCR, TCR-HLA and TCR-CMV co-occurrence with hypergeometric tests, applying a repertoire-size bias correction to TCR pairs. To estimate false discovery rates, a later analysis permuted the HLA or CMV assignments 20 times. In a later analysis, co-occurring TCRs were grouped using DBSCAN, with TCRdist sequence similarity added in when clustering inside HLA-allele-positive subsets. Co-occurrence clustering excluded repertoires with fewer than 30,000 or more than 120,000 public chains, plus five with anomalous nucleotide sharing. The source is immuneACCESS, and TCRdb retained only in-frame sequences with V and J called. Part of the clones is not carried over; for the studies checked, unresolved V genes explain less than half of this, and the remainder is unexplained. For V, J and clone size, that table is used; D and trimming come from the DNA. The sample profile shows more than 80,000 clones; about 76% of them were found once. 7% to 10% of the sample is in the top ten clones.

The V end loses 4 bases and the J end loses 1 base, and a stretch of 14 bases separates them. The CDR3 spans 15 residues, from the cysteine through the phenylalanine. Only the CDR3 DNA is retained, 45 bases long and in frame from the first base. Reading the germline V gene gives CDR1 SGHRS and CDR2 YFSETQ. The cohort comprised 710 or so healthy bone marrow donors. At the time of sampling, every cohort member was nominally healthy, though immune exposures that went unrecorded were likely present. CMV serostatus was recorded as positive for 250 to 300 and negative for about 50% of the roughly 670 cohort members, whereas no CMV serostatus was recorded for the donor in question. A peripheral blood sample was provided by each donor, and peripheral blood mononuclear cells were used for TCR beta sequencing. The Qiagen DNeasy Blood Extraction Kit was used to extract genomic DNA from the blood cell samples.

The data were obtained in a study of cytomegalovirus exposure and HLA in healthy donors (dated by TCRdb to 2016 to 2017). Broadly, across the study: In an earlier analysis of several hundred of the donors, 250 to 350 Gb of sequence data and 117 million unique TCR beta sequences from about 179 million T cells were reported. A handful of DR-DQ haplotypes were handled as single units for association and clustering because linkage in the cohort was strong. Along with the roughly 700-subject first cohort, a separate validation cohort of about 110 different subjects was used. An earlier analysis of a few hundred of the donors applied high-throughput TCR beta sequencing to assess whether each TCR beta V gene segment acted as functional or pseudogenic. In the later analysis, no new phenotypic data were used to find candidate immune exposures; instead, reliance was placed on TCR beta sequences and their occurrence across donors. The aim of the study was to test whether cataloging public T cell receptors could identify signatures of past pathogen exposure. About 300 gigabases of sequencing data and 70 million to 95 million unique TCR sequences made up an early release that covered around 640 HLA-typed donors. In a later analysis, previously published TCR beta repertoires from hundreds of donors were re-analyzed and high-resolution HLA genotyping was added so that TCR occurrence patterns could be studied. Of the 300 to 450 genotyped donors, around 81% fell in the genetic ancestry cluster associated with self-reported Caucasian donors. On average, around 200,000 unique TCR beta nucleotide sequences were sequenced per donor among fewer than 500 genotyped donors of the cohort, with roughly 18% of those sequences being non-productive. HLA typing covered class I and class II loci at four-digit resolution. The number of donors typed differed by locus, with roughly 629-640 for A, B, C, DRB1 and DQB1, roughly 520 for DQA1, 600 to 610 for DPA1, and around 460 for DPB1. Using immunosequencing, the study profiled T cell repertoires from 666 subjects and related those repertoires to cytomegalovirus serostatus. Donor age, sex, ethnicity and CMV serostatus were collected together with the repertoire data. All discovery cohort repertoires had been generated using a single sequencing platform. The study combined high-throughput TCR immunosequencing, statistical association of individual TCRs with disease status, and machine learning to predict cytomegalovirus infection status. Genome-wide SNP genotypes for about three fifths of the roughly 670 donors were used in a later genetic analysis, which treated that subset as a discovery cohort.

General study outcomes and caveats: Linkage disequilibrium might explain the correlated functional status among segregating V segments, but an unknown experimental factor could not be excluded. At a false discovery rate of 0.05, a later analysis linked 16,000 or so TCR beta sequences to specific HLA alleles. An earlier analysis of roughly 570 of the donors showed that most TCR beta V segments appeared in productive rearrangements either about 90% or about 30% of the time, which broadly matched IMGT annotations. According to a later analysis, parvovirus B19, influenza, CMV and Epstein-Barr virus appeared linked to several top co-occurrence clusters. A total of 150 to 200 TCR beta chains were listed by the study as associated with cytomegalovirus. Most TCR sequences were seen in very few donors, while some public TCRs were found in many individuals. In vitro tests confirmed that a few of the cytomegalovirus-associated TCR beta chains recognize cytomegalovirus antigens. Assigning TCR associations to individual alleles was difficult when HLA alleles, especially DR and DQ, strongly co-occurred. The only immune exposure information available for the cohort was CMV serostatus. Because counts were too low, about 15 rarely observed V segments, including chromosome 9 orphons, were left out of the earlier analysis of approximately 580 of the donors. Most CMV-associated TCR beta chains appeared to be HLA-restricted in a later analysis, and the HLA associations seemed to be driven largely by CMV exposure. Compared with equally common non-associated chains, HLA-associated TCR beta chains in a later analysis were more clonally expanded and had lower generation probabilities. The authors suggested that the approach could potentially be generalized to other disease states and immunological phenotypes. Some IMGT-functional V segments, including TRBV6-2 and TRBV6-3, could not be told apart with the 87-base-pair reads, so those segments were excluded. In a later analysis, the rate of TCR association differed among HLA loci, with DRB1 alleles having the most associated TCRs and HLA-C alleles having the fewest. The classifier was reported to diagnose cytomegalovirus status with high specificity and sensitivity in both the original and validation cohorts. In a later genetic analysis, a missense DCLRE1C variant was associated with V-gene and J-gene trimming of TCR beta chains, and the association was replicated in an independent cohort. A further reported finding was that TCR beta sequences accurately predicted the HLA-A and HLA-B alleles for most subjects in the first cohort. In this cohort, only TCR beta chains were sequenced, and detectable features were limited by the absence of alpha or paired-chain data. Presence/absence analyses assumed roughly uniform sequencing depth across donors, an assumption that may not hold. Because HLA typing was unavailable for some donors at each locus, only the typed subset was used in association tests. A group of highly shared sequence variants was considered likely to be a technical artifact of the sequencing pipeline. A later genetic analysis reported fewer N-insertions in productive TCRs among donors in an Asian-associated ancestry cluster than the roughly 700-donor mean.

The chain is made from TRBV5-1 and TRBJ1-1; possibly the D gene is TRBD1, per 5 matching bases. The TCR comes from a human donor in good health. Sequenced sample: PBMCs. CDR3 sequence: CASSTTGQTNTEAFF. The sequenced DNA: TGCGCCAGCAGCACTACAGGACAAACGAACACTGAAGCTTTCTTT.